These 19 T cell receptor beta chains came from one sample sequenced in a study of T-cell memory formation after mild COVID-19. TCRdb re-called the 5' RACE reads with MiXCR, one entry per CDR3 protein. The data hold hundreds of thousands of distinct CDR3 sequences, with approximately 27% observed a single time. The sequencing sample was made of PBMCs or a T cell subset sorted from them (not recorded which). These receptors originate from an adult woman who had mild COVID-19 (a few samples of this study predate the infection). Cell type and time point are not known.

This clonotype was seen a few times. J is TRBJ2-5 and V is TRBV5-1, with 7 bases identical to TRBD2. CDR1 and CDR2 from the germline V gene are SGHRS and YFSETQ. This CDR3 has 14 amino acids. Trimming at V came to 4 bases and at J to 3 bases, leaving 6 bases not matched to a gene. The DNA of the CDR3 is TGCGCCAGCAGCCCTCGGACTAGTGAAGAGACCCAGTACTTC. This codes for CASSPRTSEETQYF.

The CDR3 loop reads CASSGVLYEQYF. In DNA, the CDR3 is TGCGCCAGCAGCGGGGTCCTCTACGAGCAGTACTTC. V is TRBV5-1 and J is TRBJ2-7; D call uncertain. V lost 4 bases to trimming and J lost 3 bases, with 8 bases between them. From germline, CDR1 is SGHRS and CDR2 YFSETQ. The CDR3 totals 12 residues. Based on the CDR3 plus reference TRBV5-1 and TRBJ2-7, the full variable domain is KAGVTQTPRYLIKTRGQQVTLSCSPISGHRSVSWYQQTPGQGLQFLFEYFSETQRNKGNFPGRFSGRQFSNSRSEMNVSTLELGDSALYLCASSGVLYEQYFGPGTRLTVT.

The rearrangement joins TRBV6-5 to TRBJ2-1, with 9 bases lining up with TRBD2. The V and J ends lost 5 bases and 7 bases, in that order; junction bases with no gene match: 12. The CDR3 is 16 residues long. Germline lookup yields CDR1 MNHEY and CDR2 SVGAGI. The CDR3 spells CASSLLAGAVRNEQFF. DNA of the CDR3: TGTGCCAGCAGTCTATTAGCGGGAGCCGTTAGGAATGAGCAGTTCTTC.

The CDR3 region has the DNA TGTGCCAGCAGTTTCCGCGGGCAGCGGGGCGAGCAGTACTTC. It translates to CASSFRGQRGEQYF. The gene calls are TRBV12-3 or TRBV12-4 and TRBJ2-7, with 7 nucleotides matching TRBD2. The CDR3 totals 14 residues. The V and J ends lost 3 bases and 6 bases, in that order; junction bases with no gene match: 8.

This clonotype was seen a handful of times. V is TRBV12-3 or TRBV12-4 and J is TRBJ2-7; 10 bases map to TRBD2. The CDR3 is made up of 14 amino acids. V trimming: 6 bases; J trimming: 6 bases; junction bases outside the gene matches: 8. The CDR3 DNA is TGTGCCAGCAGGATAGCGGGAGGCCCCCGCGAGCAGTACTTC. Amino acids: CASRIAGGPREQYF.

As DNA, the CDR3 is TGTGCCAGCAGCTCCCCGGGTATAATCGGCCAGCCAGAGACCCAGTACTTC. Protein: CASSSPGIIGQPETQYF. This chain joins TRBV3-1 and TRBJ2-5; D remains ambiguous. The CDR3 is 17 amino acids. The V and J ends lost 5 bases and 4 bases respectively, with 23 bases between them. CDR1 and CDR2 (germline): LGHDT, YNNKEL (reference sequence).

The CDR3, as DNA: TGTGCCACCGGACCTCTCACAGATACGCAGTATTTT. Its translation is CATGPLTDTQYF. This chain joins TRBV19 and TRBJ2-3; D gene unclear. Germline-derived CDR1 and CDR2 are LNHDA and SQIVND (reference sequence). The CDR3 runs 12 residues. Between the trimmed V and J ends, which lost 10 bases and 2 bases, there was a span of 10 bases.

The chain recombines TRBV7-8 with TRBJ2-7; TRBD2 is a possible D gene (6 bases). Germline V CDR1 and CDR2: SGHVS, FQNEAQ. The V gene lost 7 bases and the J gene lost 4 bases, with 20 bases spanning the gap. There are 15 residues in the CDR3. This CDR3 reads CASTPGAGRGYEQYF. CDR3 DNA: TGTGCCAGCACTCCCGGGGCGGGTCGGGGGTACGAGCAGTACTTC.

The V gene is TRBV2, the J gene TRBJ1-5, with 7 bases aligning to TRBD1. Per germline, CDR1 SNHLY and CDR2 FYNNEI. The CDR3 consists of 15 residues. V lost 4 bases and J lost 2; bases outside the gene matches: 5. The CDR3 loop is CASSARDRGNQPQHF. CDR3 nucleotide sequence: TGTGCCAGCAGTGCCCGAGACAGGGGCAATCAGCCCCAGCATTTT.

This clonotype was observed at least ten times. The chain has TRBV7-3 and TRBJ2-1; 7 bases match TRBD1. The CDR3 consists of 15 residues. J was trimmed by 7 bases and V by 2 bases; bases with no gene match: 8. CDR1 is SGHTA and CDR2 is FQGTGA in the germline V gene. The CDR3 bases are TGTGCCAGCAGCTTAGAGGCCAGGGGGTGGAATGAGCAGTTCTTC. Translation: CASSLEARGWNEQFF.

This clonotype was observed a handful of times. The junction and the germline gene differ at one end; a read error may be behind it. V and J are TRBV7-7 and TRBJ2-1, with 7 nucleotides matching TRBD2. This CDR3 region has 17 residues. Germline V gives CDR1 SSHAT, CDR2 FNYEAQ (reference sequence). CDR3 in DNA: TGTGCTAGCAGCTTAGGCCTAACTAGCGTCATGGGGAATGAGCAGTTCTTC. Protein sequence: CASSLGLTSVMGNEQFF.

This clonotype has more than one count but fewer than ten. The chain is built from TRBV6-1 and TRBJ2-2; 10 nucleotides agree with TRBD1. Germline CDR1 reads MNHNS; CDR2 reads SASEGT. J gave up 6 bases and V 4 bases, and 5 bases lay outside the gene matches. The CDR3 loop spans 15 amino acids. The CDR3 here is CASSVGTGVPGELFF. CDR3 DNA sequence: TGTGCCAGCAGTGTCGGGACAGGGGTGCCCGGGGAGCTGTTTTTT.

The rearrangement joins TRBV6-5 to TRBJ2-1; D uncertain. Germline V lookup: CDR1 MNHEY, CDR2 SVGAGI. With 6 bases removed from V and 8 bases from J, the gap between germline ends came to 11 bases. This CDR3 is 12 amino acids long. For the CDR3, the DNA is TGTGCCAGCAGCCCAAACCGTGATGAGCAGTTCTTC. Its translation: CASSPNRDEQFF.

The chain has TRBV6-6 and TRBJ2-7; 12 bases match TRBD2. V lost 5 bases, J lost 0 bases, and 14 bases stayed unmatched. This CDR3 contains 19 residues. Germline CDR1 is MNHNY and CDR2 is SVGAGI (reference sequence). The CDR3 region has the DNA TGTGCCAGCAGTCCTCGGGGGGGACTAGCGGGCGCAGTCTCCTACGAGCAGTACTTC. It encodes CASSPRGGLAGAVSYEQYF.

This clonotype was detected ten times or more. This chain joins TRBV2 and TRBJ2-5; D uncertain. Between the trimmed V and J ends, which lost 4 bases and 5 bases, there was a span of 11 bases. Germline V CDR1 and CDR2: SNHLY, FYNNEI. The CDR3 is 13 amino acids. This CDR3 reads CASSVAISETQYF. CDR3 in DNA: TGTGCCAGCAGTGTCGCCATTTCCGAGACCCAGTACTTC.

This clonotype has a handful of counts. V is TRBV29-1 and J is TRBJ2-1; unclear D gene. The CDR3 runs 12 residues. V lost 4 bases, J lost 6 bases, and 10 bases lay in between. The germline CDR1 and CDR2 sequences are SQVTM and ANQGSEA. The CDR3 here is CSVGGQVNEQFF. The CDR3, as DNA: TGCAGCGTTGGCGGCCAGGTCAATGAGCAGTTCTTC.

This clonotype was seen only a few times. The V gene is TRBV20-1, the J gene TRBJ2-1; D tentatively fits TRBD1 or TRBD2 (5 bases each). Looked up from germline, CDR1 is DFQATT and CDR2 is SNEGSKA (reference sequence). Deletions cut 3 bases from V and 12 bases from J, with 12 bases between. There are 11 residues in the CDR3. The CDR3 nucleotides are TGCAGTGCTAGTAGCCTGAGGGGGCAGTTCTTC. Translating it yields CSASSLRGQFF.

The V gene is TRBV3-1, the J gene TRBJ2-3, with 11 bases matching TRBD2. This CDR3 is 16 amino acids long. In germline, CDR1 is LGHDT, CDR2 YNNKEL (reference sequence). The V segment lost 4 bases and the J segment 3 bases; nucleotides outside the gene matches: 6. As DNA, the CDR3 is TGTGCCAGCAGCCCACTAGCGGGGGAGACGACAGATACGCAGTATTTT. Translating it yields CASSPLAGETTDTQYF.

The table lists this clonotype with a few counts. The chain uses TRBV7-9 and TRBJ2-7, with a weak D call TRBD1 (5 bases). This CDR3 is 16 amino acids long. CDR1 SEHNR and CDR2 FQNEAQ come from the germline V gene (reference sequence). V lost 3 bases to trimming and J lost 0 bases, with 15 bases between them. CDR3 sequence (DNA): TGTGCCAGCAGCTTTGACAGCAGATCAGGCTCCTACGAGCAGTACTTC. Translated, it gives CASSFDSRSGSYEQYF. Full variable domain (rest looked up from reference TRBV7-9 and TRBJ2-7): DTGVSQNPRHKITKRGQNVTFRCDPISEHNRLYWYRQTLGQGPEFLTYFQNEAQLEKSRLLSDRFSAERPKGSFSTLEIQRTEQGDSAMYLCASSFDSRSGSYEQYFGPGTRLTVT.